Listed here is a single T cell receptor beta chain. Its antigen is still unknown. The same CDR3 is also encoded by other DNA sequences in this sample. CDR1 and CDR2 from the germline V gene are SNHLY and FYNNEI. CDR3 length equals 13 residues. The V gene lost 4 bases and the J gene lost 2 bases, with 7 bases spanning the gap. This record belongs to a study of shared clonotypes between healthy human individuals. Points from the study as a whole: Sharing across four donors was highest in naive CD4 (around 5%) and lowest in memory CD8 (0.4%).

Sequenced by immunoSEQ multiplex PCR; TCRdb stores in-frame clones only, minus some. The table has under 850,000 clones, roughly two thirds seen once. The clonotype was recovered from a woman in her 30s in good health. The V gene is TRBV2, the J gene TRBJ2-3; D gene uncertain. Specimen: memory CD4+ T cells sorted from blood. The subset here: CD45RA-negative fraction. The CDR3 loop reads CASSGDNTDTQYF. CDR3 coding DNA: TGTGCCAGCAGTGGCGACAACACAGATACGCAGTATTTT.